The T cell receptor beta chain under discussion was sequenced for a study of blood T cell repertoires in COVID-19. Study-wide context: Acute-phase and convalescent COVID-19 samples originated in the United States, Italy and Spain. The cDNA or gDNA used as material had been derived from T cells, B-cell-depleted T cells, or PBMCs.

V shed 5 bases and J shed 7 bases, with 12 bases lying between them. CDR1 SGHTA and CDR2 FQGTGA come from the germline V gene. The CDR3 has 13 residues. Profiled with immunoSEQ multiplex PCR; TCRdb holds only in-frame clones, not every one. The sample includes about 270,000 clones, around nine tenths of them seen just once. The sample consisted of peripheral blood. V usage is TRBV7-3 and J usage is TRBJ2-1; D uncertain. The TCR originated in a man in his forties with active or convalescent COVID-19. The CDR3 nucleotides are TGTGCCAGCAGCAGATCGATAGAGAATGAGCAGTTCTTC. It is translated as CASSRSIENEQFF.